This TCR beta chain was captured by sequencing in a study of blood T cell repertoires in COVID-19. In the study's own analysis: How many nucleated cells were present was estimated from reference gene primer amplification. Some clones are missing from TCRdb's copy, which holds only in-frame ones; the method was immunoSEQ multiplex PCR. From that table come the V and J calls and clone size; the DNA was used to work out D and trimming. The top ten clones hold approximately 12% of a sample with 100,000 to 150,000 clones, over 75% of them seen once. The CDR3 totals 14 residues. V shed 6 bases, J shed 9 bases, and the junction held 11 bases outside the gene matches. Germline CDR1 and CDR2: MDHEN and SYDVKM.

Sequencing used peripheral blood. V and J are TRBV28 and TRBJ2-5; the match to TRBD2 covers 9 bases. The clonotype comes from a man aged 55 to 70 with acute or convalescent COVID-19. Here the CDR3 DNA reads TGTGCCAGCAGAGGGACTAGCCAAGTTTGGGCCCAGTACTTC. This encodes CASRGTSQVWAQYF.